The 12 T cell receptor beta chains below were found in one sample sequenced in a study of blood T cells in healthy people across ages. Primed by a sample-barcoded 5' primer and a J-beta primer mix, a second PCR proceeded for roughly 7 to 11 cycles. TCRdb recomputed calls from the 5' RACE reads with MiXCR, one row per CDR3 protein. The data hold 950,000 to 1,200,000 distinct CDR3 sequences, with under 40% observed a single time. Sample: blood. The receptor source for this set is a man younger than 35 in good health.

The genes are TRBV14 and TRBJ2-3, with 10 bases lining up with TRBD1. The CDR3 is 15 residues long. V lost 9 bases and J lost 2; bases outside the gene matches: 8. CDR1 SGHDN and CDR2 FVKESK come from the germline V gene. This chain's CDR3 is CARGDRGHLTDTQYF. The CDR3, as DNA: TGTGCCAGGGGAGACAGGGGGCACCTCACAGATACGCAGTATTTT.

Here the CDR3 reads CASSSPGQGPSGGPQHF. The CDR3 nucleotides are TGTGCCAGCAGTTCCCCGGGACAGGGCCCATCAGGTGGGCCCCAGCATTTT. The chain joins TRBV12-3 or TRBV12-4 to TRBJ1-5, with 9 bases lining up with TRBD1. The J segment lost 9 bases and the V segment lost 4 bases, leaving 16 bases of the junction unmatched. The CDR3 is 17 residues long.

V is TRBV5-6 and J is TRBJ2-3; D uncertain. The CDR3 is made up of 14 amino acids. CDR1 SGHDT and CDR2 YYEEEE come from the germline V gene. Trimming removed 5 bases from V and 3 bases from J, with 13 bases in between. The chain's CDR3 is CASSPDSATDTQYF. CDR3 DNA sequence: TGTGCCAGCAGTCCCGACTCCGCTACAGATACGCAGTATTTT.

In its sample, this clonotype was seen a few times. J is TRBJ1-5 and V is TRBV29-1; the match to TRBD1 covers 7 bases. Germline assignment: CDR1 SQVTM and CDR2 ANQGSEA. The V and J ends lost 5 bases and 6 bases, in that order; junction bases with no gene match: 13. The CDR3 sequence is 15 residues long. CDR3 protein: CSVRTGGTSGQPQHF. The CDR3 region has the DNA TGCAGCGTTCGGACAGGTGGGACGTCGGGTCAGCCCCAGCATTTT.

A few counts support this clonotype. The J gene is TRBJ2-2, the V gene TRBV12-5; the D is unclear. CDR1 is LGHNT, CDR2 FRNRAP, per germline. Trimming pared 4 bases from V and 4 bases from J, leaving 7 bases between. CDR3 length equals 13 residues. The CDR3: CASGSPGTGELFF. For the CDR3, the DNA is TGTGCTAGTGGTTCCCCTGGCACCGGGGAGCTGTTTTTT. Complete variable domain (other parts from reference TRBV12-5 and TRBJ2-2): DARVTQTPRHKVTEMGQEVTMRCQPILGHNTVFWYRQTMMQGLELLAYFRNRAPLDDSGMPKDRFSAEMPDATLATLKIQPSEPRDSAVYFCASGSPGTGELFFGEGSRLTVL.

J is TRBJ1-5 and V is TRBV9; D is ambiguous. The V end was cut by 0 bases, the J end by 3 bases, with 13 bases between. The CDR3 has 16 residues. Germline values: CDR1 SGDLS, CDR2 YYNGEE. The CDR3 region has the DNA TGTGCCAGCAGCGTAGGTGATGCGCGGAACAATCAGCCCCAGCATTTT. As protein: CASSVGDARNNQPQHF.

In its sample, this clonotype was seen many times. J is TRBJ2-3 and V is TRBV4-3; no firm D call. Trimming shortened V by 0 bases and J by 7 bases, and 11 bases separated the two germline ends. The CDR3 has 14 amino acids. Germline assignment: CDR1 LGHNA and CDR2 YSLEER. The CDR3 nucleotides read TGCGCCAGCAGCCAAGATCTGGGAACCCATACGCAGTATTTT. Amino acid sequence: CASSQDLGTHTQYF.

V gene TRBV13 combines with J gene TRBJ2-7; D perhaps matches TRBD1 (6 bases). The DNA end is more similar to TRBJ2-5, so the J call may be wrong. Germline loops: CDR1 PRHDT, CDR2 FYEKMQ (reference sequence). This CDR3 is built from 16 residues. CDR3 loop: CASSLRSGHLQETQYF. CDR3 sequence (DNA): TGTGCCAGCAGCTTAAGGTCGGGACACCTACAAGAGACCCAGTACTTC.

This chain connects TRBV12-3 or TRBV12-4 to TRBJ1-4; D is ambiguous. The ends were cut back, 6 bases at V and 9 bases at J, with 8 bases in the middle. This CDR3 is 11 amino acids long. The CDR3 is CASSPGKKLFF. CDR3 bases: TGTGCCAGCAGCCCCGGTAAAAAACTGTTTTTT.

DNA of the CDR3: TGTGCCAGCAGCTTAAACGGGGAGAGCACAGATACGCAGTATTTT. This codes for CASSLNGESTDTQYF. The chain uses TRBV7-9 and TRBJ2-3; tentative D call: TRBD2 (5 bases). CDR1 is SEHNR, CDR2 FQNEAQ, per germline (reference sequence). Trimming cost V 2 bases and J 0 bases, with 9 bases left between them. The CDR3 contains 15 residues.

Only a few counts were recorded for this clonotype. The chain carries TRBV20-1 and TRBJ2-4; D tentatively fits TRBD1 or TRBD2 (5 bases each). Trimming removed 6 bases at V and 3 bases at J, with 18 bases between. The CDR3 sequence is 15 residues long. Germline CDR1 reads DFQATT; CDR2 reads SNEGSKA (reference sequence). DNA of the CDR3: TGCAGTGCCAGGGACCTGCTGAAAGGCAAAAACATTCAGTACTTC. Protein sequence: CSARDLLKGKNIQYF.

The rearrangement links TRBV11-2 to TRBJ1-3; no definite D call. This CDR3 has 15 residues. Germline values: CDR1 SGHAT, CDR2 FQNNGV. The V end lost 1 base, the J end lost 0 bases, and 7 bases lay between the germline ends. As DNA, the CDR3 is TGTGCCAGCAGCTTAGCGGCGGGCTCTGGAAACACCATATATTTT. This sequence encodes CASSLAAGSGNTIYF. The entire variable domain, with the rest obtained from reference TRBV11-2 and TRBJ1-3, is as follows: EAGVAQSPRYKIIEKRQSVAFWCNPISGHATLYWYQQILGQGPKLLIQFQNNGVVDDSQLPKDRFSAERLKGVDSTLKIQPAKLEDSAVYLCASSLAAGSGNTIYFGEGSWLTVV.